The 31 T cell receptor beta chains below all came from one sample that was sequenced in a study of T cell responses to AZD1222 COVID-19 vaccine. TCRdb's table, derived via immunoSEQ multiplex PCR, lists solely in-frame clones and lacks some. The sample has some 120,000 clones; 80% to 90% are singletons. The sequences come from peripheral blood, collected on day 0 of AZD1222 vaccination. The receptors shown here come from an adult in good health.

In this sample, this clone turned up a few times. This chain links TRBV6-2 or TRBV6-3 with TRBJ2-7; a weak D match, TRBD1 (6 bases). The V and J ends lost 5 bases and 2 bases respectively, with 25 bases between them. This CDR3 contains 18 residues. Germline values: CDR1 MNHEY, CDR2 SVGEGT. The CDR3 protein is CASSTPATGLRATYEQYF. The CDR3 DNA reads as TGTGCCAGCAGTACACCGGCAACAGGGCTAAGGGCAACCTACGAGCAGTACTTC.

The CDR3: CASSLAAETQYF. The CDR3, as DNA: TGCGCCAGCAGCTTGGCCGCAGAGACCCAGTACTTC. V and J are TRBV5-1 and TRBJ2-5; the D is unclear. V was cut by 0 bases and J by 4 bases, with 4 bases left in between. CDR1 SGHRS and CDR2 YFSETQ come from the germline V gene. The CDR3 length is 12 residues. Together with reference TRBV5-1 and TRBJ2-5, the CDR3 gives the full variable domain: KAGVTQTPRYLIKTRGQQVTLSCSPISGHRSVSWYQQTPGQGLQFLFEYFSETQRNKGNFPGRFSGRQFSNSRSEMNVSTLELGDSALYLCASSLAAETQYFGPGTRLLVL.

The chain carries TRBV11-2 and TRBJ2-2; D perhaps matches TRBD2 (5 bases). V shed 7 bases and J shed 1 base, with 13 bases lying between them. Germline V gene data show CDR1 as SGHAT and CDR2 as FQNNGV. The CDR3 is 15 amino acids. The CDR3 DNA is TGTGCCAGCATCGGGGTGAAGAAGAACACCGGGGAGCTGTTTTTT. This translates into CASIGVKKNTGELFF.

The DNA for the CDR3 is TGCGCCAATACACACGCCCCGTTTCCCTACGAGCAGTACTTC. Amino acid sequence: CANTHAPFPYEQYF. The chain links TRBV10-1 to TRBJ2-7; D remains unclear. The CDR3 length is 14 residues. Germline V CDR1 and CDR2: WNHNN, SYGVQD (reference sequence). Trimming stripped 10 bases from V and 2 bases from J, with 18 bases between.

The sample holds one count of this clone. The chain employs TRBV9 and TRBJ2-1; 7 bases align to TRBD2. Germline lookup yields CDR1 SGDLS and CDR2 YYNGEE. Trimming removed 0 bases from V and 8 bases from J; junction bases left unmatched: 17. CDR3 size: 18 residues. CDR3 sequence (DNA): TGTGCCAGCAGCGTAGGATTTCGGGGGAGGGCCAGGATCGATGAGCAGTTCTTC. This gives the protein CASSVGFRGRARIDEQFF. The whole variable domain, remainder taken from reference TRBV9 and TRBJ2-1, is DSGVTQTPKHLITATGQRVTLRCSPRSGDLSVYWYQQSLDQGLQFLIQYYNGEERAKGNILERFSAQQFPDLHSELNLSSLELGDSALYFCASSVGFRGRARIDEQFFGPGTRLTVL.

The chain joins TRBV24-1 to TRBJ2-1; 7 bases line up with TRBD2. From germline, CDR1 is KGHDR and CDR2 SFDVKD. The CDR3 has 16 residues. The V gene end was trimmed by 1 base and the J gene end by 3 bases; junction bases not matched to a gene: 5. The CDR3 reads CATSDFGGTNYNEQFF. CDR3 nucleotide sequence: TGTGCCACCAGTGATTTCGGGGGGACGAACTACAATGAGCAGTTCTTC.

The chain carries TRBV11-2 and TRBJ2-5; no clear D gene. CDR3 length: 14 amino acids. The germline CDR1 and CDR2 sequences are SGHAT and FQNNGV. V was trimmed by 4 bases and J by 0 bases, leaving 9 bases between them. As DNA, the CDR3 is TGTGCCAGCAGCTCGGACCGGAACCAAGAGACCCAGTACTTC. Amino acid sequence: CASSSDRNQETQYF.

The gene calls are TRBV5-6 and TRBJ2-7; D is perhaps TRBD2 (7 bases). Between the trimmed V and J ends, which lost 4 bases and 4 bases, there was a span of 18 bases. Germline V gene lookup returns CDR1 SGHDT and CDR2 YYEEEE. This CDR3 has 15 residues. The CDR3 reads CASSPDVRGLYEQYF. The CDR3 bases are TGTGCCAGCAGCCCGGACGTCAGGGGACTATACGAGCAGTACTTC.

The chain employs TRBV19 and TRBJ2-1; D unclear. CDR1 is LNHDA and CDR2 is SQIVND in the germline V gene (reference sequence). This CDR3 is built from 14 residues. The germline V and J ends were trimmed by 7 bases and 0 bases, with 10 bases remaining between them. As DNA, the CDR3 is TGTGCCAGTATGGCGGACGCCTCCTACAATGAGCAGTTCTTC. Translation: CASMADASYNEQFF.

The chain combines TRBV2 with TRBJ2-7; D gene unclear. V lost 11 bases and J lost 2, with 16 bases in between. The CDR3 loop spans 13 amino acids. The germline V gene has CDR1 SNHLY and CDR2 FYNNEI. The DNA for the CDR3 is TGTGCCGGGGATAACAGCCCGGCCTACGAGCAGTACTTC. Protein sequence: CAGDNSPAYEQYF. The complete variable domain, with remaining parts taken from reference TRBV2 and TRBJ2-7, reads EPEVTQTPSHQVTQMGQEVILRCVPISNHLYFYWYRQILGQKVEFLVSFYNNEISEKSEIFDDQFSVERPDGSNFTLKIRSTKLEDSAMYFCAGDNSPAYEQYFGPGTRLTVT.

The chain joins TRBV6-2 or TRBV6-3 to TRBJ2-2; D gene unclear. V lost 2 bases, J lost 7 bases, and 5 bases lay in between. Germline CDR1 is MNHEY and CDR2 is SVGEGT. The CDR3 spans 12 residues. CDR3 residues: CASSYGIGELFF. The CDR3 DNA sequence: TGTGCCAGCAGTTACGGTATCGGGGAGCTGTTTTTT.

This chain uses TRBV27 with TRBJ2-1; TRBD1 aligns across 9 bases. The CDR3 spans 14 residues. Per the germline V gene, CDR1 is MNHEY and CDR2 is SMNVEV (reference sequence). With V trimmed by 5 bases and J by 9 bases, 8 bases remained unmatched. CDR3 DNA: TGTGCCAGCAGTCCATACAGGGGGCACGGTGAGCAGTTCTTC. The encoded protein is CASSPYRGHGEQFF.

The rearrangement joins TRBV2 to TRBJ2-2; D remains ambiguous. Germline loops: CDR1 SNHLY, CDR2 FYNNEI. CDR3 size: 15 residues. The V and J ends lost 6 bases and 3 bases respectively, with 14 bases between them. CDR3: CASRFWEEDTGELFF. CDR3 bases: TGTGCCAGCAGATTTTGGGAAGAAGACACCGGGGAGCTGTTTTTT.

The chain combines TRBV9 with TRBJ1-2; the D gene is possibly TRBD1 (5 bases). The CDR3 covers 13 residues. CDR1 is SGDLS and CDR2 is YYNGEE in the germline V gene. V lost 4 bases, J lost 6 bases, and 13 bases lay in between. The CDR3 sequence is CASSPRQLDGYTF. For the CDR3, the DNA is TGTGCCAGCAGCCCCCGACAGCTAGATGGCTACACCTTC.

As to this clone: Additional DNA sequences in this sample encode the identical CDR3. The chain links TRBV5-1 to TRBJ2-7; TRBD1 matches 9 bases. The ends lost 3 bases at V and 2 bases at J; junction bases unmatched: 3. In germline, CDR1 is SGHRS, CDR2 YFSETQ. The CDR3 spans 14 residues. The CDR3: CASSSGTGTYEQYF. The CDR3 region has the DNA TGCGCCAGCAGCTCCGGGACAGGGACCTACGAGCAGTACTTC.

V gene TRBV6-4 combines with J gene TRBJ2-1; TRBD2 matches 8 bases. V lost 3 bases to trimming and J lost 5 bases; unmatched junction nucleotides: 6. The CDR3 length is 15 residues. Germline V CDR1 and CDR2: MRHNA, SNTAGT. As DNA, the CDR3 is TGTGCCAGCAGTGAAACGGTTAGCGGGAACAATGAGCAGTTCTTC. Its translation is CASSETVSGNNEQFF.

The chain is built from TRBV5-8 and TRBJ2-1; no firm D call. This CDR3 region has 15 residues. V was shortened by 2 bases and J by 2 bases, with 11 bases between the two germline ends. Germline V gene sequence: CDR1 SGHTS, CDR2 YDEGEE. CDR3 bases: TGTGCCAGCAGCTTTTGGTTGAATCCCTACAATGAGCAGTTCTTC. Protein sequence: CASSFWLNPYNEQFF.

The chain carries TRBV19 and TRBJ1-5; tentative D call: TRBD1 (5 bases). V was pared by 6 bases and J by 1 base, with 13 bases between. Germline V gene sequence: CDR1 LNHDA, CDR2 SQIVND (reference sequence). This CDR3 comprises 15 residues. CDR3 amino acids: CASRAEGESNQPQHF. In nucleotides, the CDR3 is TGTGCCAGTAGGGCGGAAGGGGAGAGCAATCAGCCCCAGCATTTT.

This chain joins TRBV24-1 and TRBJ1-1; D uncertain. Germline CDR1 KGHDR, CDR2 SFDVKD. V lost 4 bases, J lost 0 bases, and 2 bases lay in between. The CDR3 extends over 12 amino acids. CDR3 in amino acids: CATSDMNTEAFF. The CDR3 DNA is TGTGCCACCAGTGACATGAACACTGAAGCTTTCTTT.

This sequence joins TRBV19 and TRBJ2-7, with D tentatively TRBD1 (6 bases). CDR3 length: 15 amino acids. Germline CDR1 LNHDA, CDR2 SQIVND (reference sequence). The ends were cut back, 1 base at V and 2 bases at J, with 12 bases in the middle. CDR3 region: CASSIGTGLTYEQYF. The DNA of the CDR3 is TGTGCCAGTAGTATAGGTACAGGGCTAACCTACGAGCAGTACTTC.

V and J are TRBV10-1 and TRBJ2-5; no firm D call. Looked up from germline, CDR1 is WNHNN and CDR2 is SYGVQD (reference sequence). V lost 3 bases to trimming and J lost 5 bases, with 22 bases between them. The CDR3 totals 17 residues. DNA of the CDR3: TGCGCCAGCAGTGAATGTTGGGGTGGGTTCCCAAGGGAGACCCAGTACTTC. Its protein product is CASSECWGGFPRETQYF.

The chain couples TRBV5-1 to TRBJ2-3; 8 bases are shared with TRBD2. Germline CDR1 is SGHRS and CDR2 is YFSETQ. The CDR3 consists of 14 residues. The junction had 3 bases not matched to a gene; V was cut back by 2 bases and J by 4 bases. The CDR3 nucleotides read TGCGCCAGCAGCTTAGCGGGAGTTTCAGATACGCAGTATTTT. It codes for CASSLAGVSDTQYF.

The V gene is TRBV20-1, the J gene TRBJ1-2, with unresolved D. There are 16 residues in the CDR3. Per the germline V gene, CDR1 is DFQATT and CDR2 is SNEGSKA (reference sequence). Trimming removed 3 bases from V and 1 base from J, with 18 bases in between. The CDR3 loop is CSASTRTTQFNYGYTF. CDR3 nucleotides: TGCAGTGCTAGTACGCGGACTACTCAATTTAACTATGGCTACACCTTC.

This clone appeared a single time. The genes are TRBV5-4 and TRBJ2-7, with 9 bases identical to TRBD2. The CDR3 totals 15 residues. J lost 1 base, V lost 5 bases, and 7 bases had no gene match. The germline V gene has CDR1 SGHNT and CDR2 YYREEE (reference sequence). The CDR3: CASSFSGSGSYEQYF. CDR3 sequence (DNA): TGTGCCAGCAGTTTTAGCGGGAGCGGGTCCTACGAGCAGTACTTC. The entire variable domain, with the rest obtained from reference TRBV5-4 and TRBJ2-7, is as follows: ETGVTQSPTHLIKTRGQQVTLRCSSQSGHNTVSWYQQALGQGPQFIFQYYREEENGRGNFPPRFSGLQFPNYSSELNVNALELDDSALYLCASSFSGSGSYEQYFGPGTRLTVT.

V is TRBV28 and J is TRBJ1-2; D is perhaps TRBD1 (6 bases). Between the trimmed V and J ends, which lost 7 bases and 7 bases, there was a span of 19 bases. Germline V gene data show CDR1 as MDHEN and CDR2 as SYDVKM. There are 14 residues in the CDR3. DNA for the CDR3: TGTGCCAGCACCCCTGGGTGGCAGGGGTCTGGCTACACCTTC. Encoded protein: CASTPGWQGSGYTF.

The CDR3 region is CASSSGGTDYSLPYGYTF. The CDR3 nucleotides read TGTGCCAGCAGCTCCGGGGGGACAGATTACTCCTTGCCCTATGGCTACACCTTC. The gene calls are TRBV13 and TRBJ1-2, with 7 bases matching TRBD1. With 4 bases clipped from V and 4 bases from J, the junction kept 18 bases outside the gene matches. The length of the CDR3 is 18 residues. CDR1 PRHDT and CDR2 FYEKMQ come from the germline V gene (reference sequence).

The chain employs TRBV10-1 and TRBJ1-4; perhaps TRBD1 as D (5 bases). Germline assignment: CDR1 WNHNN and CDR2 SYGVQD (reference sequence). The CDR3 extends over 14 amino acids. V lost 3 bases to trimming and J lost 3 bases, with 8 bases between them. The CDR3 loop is CASSEDSSNEKLFF. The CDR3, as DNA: TGCGCCAGCAGTGAAGACAGCTCTAATGAAAAACTGTTTTTT.

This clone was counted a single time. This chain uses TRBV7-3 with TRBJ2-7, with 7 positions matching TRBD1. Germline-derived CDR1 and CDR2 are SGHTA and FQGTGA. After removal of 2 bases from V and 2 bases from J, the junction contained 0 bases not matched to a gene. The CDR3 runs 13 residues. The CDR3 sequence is CASSLDRAYEQYF. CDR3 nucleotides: TGTGCCAGCAGCTTAGACAGGGCCTACGAGCAGTACTTC.

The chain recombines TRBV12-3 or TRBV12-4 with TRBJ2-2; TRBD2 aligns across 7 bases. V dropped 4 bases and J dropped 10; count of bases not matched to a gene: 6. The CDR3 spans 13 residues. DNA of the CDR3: TGTGCCAGCAGTTATAGCGGGCCTAAGGAGCTGTTTTTT. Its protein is CASSYSGPKELFF.

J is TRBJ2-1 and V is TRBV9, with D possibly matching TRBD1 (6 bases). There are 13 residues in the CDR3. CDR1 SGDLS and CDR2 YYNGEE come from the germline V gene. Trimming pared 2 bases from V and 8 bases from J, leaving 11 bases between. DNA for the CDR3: TGTGCCAGCAGCGTTCCCAGGGGAGATGAGCAGTTCTTC. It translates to CASSVPRGDEQFF.

CDR3 nucleotides: TGTGCCAGCAGCACCTTAGCGGGAGGGGTTATCAACGAGCAGTACTTC. It yields the protein CASSTLAGGVINEQYF. The V gene is TRBV7-6, the J gene TRBJ2-7; 11 nucleotides agree with TRBD2. V trimming: 5 bases; J trimming: 5 bases; junction bases outside the gene matches: 11. CDR1 SGHVS and CDR2 FNYEAQ come from the germline V gene. CDR3 size: 16 residues.